Listed below are T cell receptor beta chains from one sample, sequenced in a study of T cells in Graves' hyperthyroidism and ophthalmopathy. MiXCR, run by TCRdb on the multiplex PCR reads, gives a single entry per CDR3 protein. This table has roughly 300,000 distinct CDR3 sequences, 20% to 25% appearing once. The sample consisted of blood. The receptors were sampled from a middle-aged man with Graves' hyperthyroidism that later progressed to Graves' ophthalmopathy. Both conserved end residues are part of each CDR3.

v_call cdr3_aa
TRBV28 CASSPGTGYSYEQYF
TRBV12-3/TRBV12-4 CASSLARGGTSYEQYF
TRBV6-1 CASTKLTGVPTYEQYF
TRBV6-6 CASSYFGDTSSVAHSGNTIYF
TRBV24-1 CASRGRGSTGEAFF
TRBV24-1 CATSDNGQFYGYTF
TRBV6-5 CASSYSARENDEQYF
TRBV24-1 CATGSNRGAFQETQYF
TRBV3-1 CASSATHNSPLHF
TRBV9 CASRARGQVWETQYF
TRBV28 CASLGADTEAFF
TRBV12-3/TRBV12-4 CASSLGQPTTMQYF
TRBV3-1 CASSSLYKGGSMNSRLHF
TRBV27 CASSRFAGMEGTEAFF
TRBV9 CASSRTSGRGETQYF
TRBV30 CAWSVGSRQPQHF
TRBV9 CASSGIGTGNGYTF
TRBV4-1 CASSQVGKNQPQHF
TRBV10-3 CAIGSGSDKQYF
TRBV25-1 CASSELDGGIGTQYF
TRBV4-1 CASSLQGVQYF
TRBV27 CASSLAADRAEAFF
TRBV11-2 CASKGDRGLNTGELFF
TRBV30 CAWTPGTGVDGYTF
TRBV11-1 CASSLETDRNTEAFF
TRBV12-3/TRBV12-4 CASSWGQSYEAFF
TRBV5-1 CASSPGLAGQETQYF
TRBV11-1 CASSLAEVGGKVF
TRBV12-3/TRBV12-4 CASSAGTGSTEAFF
TRBV5-1 CASSLTGANRNFNTGELFF
TRBV10-3 CAISKQGAKEQYF
TRBV15 CATSSSGETEAFF
TRBV5-1 CASSFSENTEAFF
TRBV20-1 CSADYRDSYEQYF
TRBV7-9 CASSSRTGTQLETQYF
TRBV11-1 CASSPPLGVGGHGYTF
TRBV9 CASSALGGNGAFF
TRBV28 CASSGVQDRVFHEQYF
TRBV7-2 CASSSGVTIRETQYF
TRBV6-1 CASSPSTGANVLTF
TRBV20-1 CSVRGLGTEAFF
TRBV6-1 CASSDEGISGYTF